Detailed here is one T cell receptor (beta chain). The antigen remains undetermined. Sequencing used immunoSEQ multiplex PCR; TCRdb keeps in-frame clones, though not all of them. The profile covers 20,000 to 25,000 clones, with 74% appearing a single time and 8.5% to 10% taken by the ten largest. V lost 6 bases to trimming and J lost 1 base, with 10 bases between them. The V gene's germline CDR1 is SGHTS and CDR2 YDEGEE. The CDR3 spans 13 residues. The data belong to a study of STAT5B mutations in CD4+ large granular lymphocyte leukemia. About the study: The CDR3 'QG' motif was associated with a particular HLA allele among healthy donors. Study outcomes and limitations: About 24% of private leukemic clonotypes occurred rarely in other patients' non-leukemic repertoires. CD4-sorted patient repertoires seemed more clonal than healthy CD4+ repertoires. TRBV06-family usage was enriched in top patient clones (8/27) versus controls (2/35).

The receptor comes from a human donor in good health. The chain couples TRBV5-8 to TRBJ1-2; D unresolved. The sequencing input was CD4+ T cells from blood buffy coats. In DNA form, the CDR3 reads TGTGCCAGCACCCCTGGATTTAACTATGGCTACACCTTC. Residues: CASTPGFNYGYTF.